The rows below give T cell receptor beta chains drawn from one sample of a study of T cell repertoires in cytomegalovirus infection. MiXCR was run by TCRdb on the reads, yielding one entry per CDR3 protein. The profile shows 510,000 or so distinct CDR3 sequences, 26% of them singletons. Sequencing was performed on PBMCs. All receptors come from a human donor in good health (CMV status not recorded). Some clones in this sample may be carry-over from other donors' samples. Both conserved end residues are part of each CDR3. D genes are given only for firm matches. Not every row has a clone size; where given, it reads once, few, many or a size class.

clone_size d_call j_call v_call cdr3_aa cdr3_nt
few . TRBJ1-2 TRBV4-1 CASSQYRVVPYGYTF TGCGCCAGCAGCCAGTACAGGGTCGTACCTTATGGCTACACCTTC
. TRBD2 TRBJ2-4 TRBV7-6 CASSSGLENNIQYF TGTGCCAGCAGCTCCGGACTAGAAAATAACATTCAGTACTTC
. TRBD1 TRBJ1-1 TRBV10-3 CAISRQGEKTEAFF TGTGCCATCAGCCGACAGGGCGAAAAAACTGAAGCTTTCTTT
. . TRBJ2-2 TRBV7-9 CASSYPPGSTTGELFF TGTGCCAGCAGCTACCCTCCCGGGTCCACTACCGGGGAGCTGTTTTTT
. . TRBJ1-2 TRBV30 CAWSVSRGSGGYTF TGTGCCTGGAGTGTCAGCAGGGGCTCTGGGGGCTACACCTTC
. TRBD2 TRBJ2-1 TRBV28 CASTFLAGGYNEQFF TGTGCCAGCACCTTCCTAGCGGGAGGTTACAATGAGCAGTTCTTC
. TRBD2 TRBJ2-1 TRBV19 CASTSGRDTYNEQFF TGTGCCAGTACTAGCGGGAGGGATACCTACAATGAGCAGTTCTTC
. TRBD2 TRBJ2-1 TRBV28 CASSAGAYNEQFF TGTGCCAGCAGCGCGGGAGCCTACAATGAGCAGTTCTTC
. . TRBJ1-1 TRBV6-6 CASSQTGPGNTEAFF TGTGCCAGCAGTCAAACAGGGCCCGGGAACACTGAAGCTTTCTTT
. . TRBJ1-5 TRBV7-2 CASSSSGSPQHF TGTGCCAGCAGCTCGTCGGGCAGCCCCCAGCATTTT
. TRBD2 TRBJ2-1 TRBV19 CASSISGMANEQFF TGTGCCAGTAGTATTAGCGGGATGGCGAATGAGCAGTTCTTC